The 11 T cell receptor beta chains given below trace back to one sample, sequenced in a study of PD-1 blockade in classical Hodgkin lymphoma. Each and every patient relapsed after autologous stem cell transplantation, and patients got differing brentuximab vedotin exposure. Magnetic negative selection of thawed PBMCs yielded the CD8+ T cells. Clones were sequenced by immunoSEQ multiplex PCR, and TCRdb holds only the in-frame ones, with some missing. The sample lists 4,500 to 5,500 clones, just over 75% occurring once. This specimen consisted of CD8+ T cells from blood, obtained at baseline. Receptor source: a human donor with classical Hodgkin lymphoma.

This clone was detected once. The chain combines TRBV12-5 with TRBJ2-7; no definite D call. V was pared by 3 bases and J by 5 bases, with 8 bases between. Per the germline V gene, CDR1 is LGHNT and CDR2 is FRNRAP. CDR3 length equals 12 residues. CDR3 nucleotides: TGTGCTAGTGGTTTCCCGATACACGAGCAGTACTTC. It is translated as CASGFPIHEQYF.

The chain recombines TRBV28 with TRBJ1-2; TRBD1 is a possible D gene (5 bases). In germline, CDR1 is MDHEN, CDR2 SYDVKM. V dropped 6 bases and J dropped 7 bases, with 12 bases sitting between them. The CDR3 spans 12 residues. The CDR3 DNA is TGTGCCAGCAGGGACGGAACAGGTGGCTACACCTTC. Protein product: CASRDGTGGYTF.

This chain uses TRBV9 with TRBJ1-2; the match to TRBD1 covers 8 bases. The germline gives CDR1 SGDLS, CDR2 YYNGEE. The ends lost 0 bases at V and 7 bases at J; junction bases unmatched: 5. The CDR3 contains 14 residues. This CDR3 is CASSVEDRVSGYTF. The CDR3 coding sequence is TGTGCCAGCAGCGTAGAGGACAGGGTCTCTGGCTACACCTTC.

This sequence joins TRBV18 and TRBJ2-7, with TRBD1 matching 8 bases. The CDR3 covers 15 residues. V lost 3 bases and J lost 2; bases outside the gene matches: 6. Germline lookup yields CDR1 KGHSH and CDR2 LQKENI. The CDR3 region is CASSPQDRATYEQYF. CDR3 nucleotides: TGTGCCAGCTCACCTCAGGACAGGGCCACCTACGAGCAGTACTTC.

This clone was recorded a few times. The chain uses TRBV6-5 and TRBJ1-1; D not resolved. Per germline, CDR1 MNHEY and CDR2 SVGAGI. This CDR3 has 11 amino acids. The germline V and J ends were trimmed by 5 bases and 2 bases, with 3 bases remaining between them. The CDR3 region is CASSHNTEAFF. The CDR3 nucleotides read TGTGCCAGCAGTCACAACACTGAAGCTTTCTTT.

The chain couples TRBV4-1 to TRBJ2-2; the D gene is possibly TRBD1 (6 bases). There are 15 residues in the CDR3. Looked up from germline, CDR1 is MGHRA and CDR2 is YSYEKL. With 6 bases removed from V and 4 bases from J, the gap between germline ends came to 15 bases. CDR3 loop: CASRPTGMSTGELFF. CDR3 DNA: TGCGCCAGCAGGCCAACAGGGATGAGCACCGGGGAGCTGTTTTTT.

This chain uses TRBV5-1 with TRBJ2-2; D is uncertain. Trimming pared 5 bases from V and 3 bases from J, leaving 8 bases between. The CDR3 is 13 amino acids. Germline V gives CDR1 SGHRS, CDR2 YFSETQ. CDR3 protein: CASRMKDTGELFF. The CDR3 coding sequence is TGCGCCAGCAGGATGAAGGACACCGGGGAGCTGTTTTTT.

The chain employs TRBV25-1 and TRBJ2-7; 8 nucleotides agree with TRBD1. Unmatched junction bases numbered 5, after V lost 2 bases and J lost 2 bases. Germline CDR1 is MGHDK and CDR2 is SYGVNS. The CDR3 runs 15 residues. CDR3 residues: CASSEGDRFPYEQYF. CDR3 in DNA: TGTGCCAGCAGTGAAGGGGACAGGTTTCCCTACGAGCAGTACTTC.

The chain is built from TRBV5-1 and TRBJ2-3; maybe TRBD2 (7 bases). The V end was cut by 1 base, the J end by 4 bases, with 19 bases between. The germline CDR1 and CDR2 sequences are SGHRS and YFSETQ. The length of the CDR3 is 17 residues. CDR3 bases: TGCGCCAGCAGCTTGTTCTCGGGGGGCAAAGGGGCAGATACGCAGTATTTT. Its protein product is CASSLFSGGKGADTQYF.

The chain carries TRBV11-1 and TRBJ1-1; 9 nucleotides align to TRBD1. The V gene end was trimmed by 5 bases and the J gene end by 7 bases; junction bases not matched to a gene: 14. Germline-derived CDR1 and CDR2 are SGHAT and FQDESV (reference sequence). The CDR3 covers 16 residues. The CDR3 sequence: CASSPYRQGERFEAFF. CDR3 DNA: TGTGCCAGCAGCCCTTATCGACAGGGGGAACGTTTTGAAGCTTTCTTT.

This clone is termed large. For the CDR3, the DNA is TGTGCCAGTTTGGGACAGTTTAACACTGAAGCTTTCTTT. It translates to CASLGQFNTEAFF. The genes are TRBV19 and TRBJ1-1; 7 nucleotides agree with TRBD1. Germline V gene sequence: CDR1 LNHDA, CDR2 SQIVND (reference sequence). The CDR3 sequence is 13 residues long. The V gene end was trimmed by 8 bases and the J gene end by 2 bases; junction bases not matched to a gene: 5.